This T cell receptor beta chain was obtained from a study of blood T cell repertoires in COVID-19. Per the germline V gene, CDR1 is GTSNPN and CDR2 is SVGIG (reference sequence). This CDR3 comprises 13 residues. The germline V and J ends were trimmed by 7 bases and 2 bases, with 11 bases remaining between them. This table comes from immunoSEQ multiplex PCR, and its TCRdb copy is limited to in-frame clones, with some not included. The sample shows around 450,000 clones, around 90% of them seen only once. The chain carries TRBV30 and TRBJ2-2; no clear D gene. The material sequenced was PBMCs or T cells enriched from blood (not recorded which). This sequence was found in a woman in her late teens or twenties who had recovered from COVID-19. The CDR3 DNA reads TGTGCCTTTTACAGCCGTAACACCGGGGAGCTGTTTTTT. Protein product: CAFYSRNTGELFF.